These 26 T cell receptor beta chains originate from one sample sequenced in a study of shared clonotypes between healthy human individuals (dated by TCRdb to 2020 to 2021). Library preparation used the immunoSEQ multiplex PCR assay. TCRdb obtained this table from immuneACCESS and retained in-frame rearrangements with V and J assigned. These tables miss some clones; where compared with another copy, unresolved V genes account for less than half of the shortfall, and the remainder is unexplained. This sample holds more than 1,200,000 clones; approximately 98.5% were observed only once. The ten top clones hold around 0.38% of the sample. What was sequenced was naive CD4+ T cells sorted from blood. The sample's cell subset or site label, in plain terms: CD45RA+ positively selected. The receptors shown here come from a man in his thirties or forties in good health.

The chain has TRBV5-6 and TRBJ2-1; TRBD1 might be the D (5 bases). V lost 4 bases and J lost 0, with 11 bases in between. The length of the CDR3 is 15 residues. Germline V CDR1 and CDR2: SGHDT, YYEEEE. The chain's CDR3 is CASSIYRSSYNEQFF. CDR3 nucleotide sequence: TGTGCCAGCAGCATATACAGGAGCTCCTACAATGAGCAGTTCTTC.

The rearrangement joins TRBV10-1 to TRBJ2-1; tentatively, D is TRBD2 (6 bases). This CDR3 comprises 14 residues. Germline CDR1 is WNHNN and CDR2 is SYGVQD (reference sequence). The V end was cut by 4 bases, the J end by 8 bases, with 15 bases between. The CDR3 here is CASSVSGRGYEQFF. In DNA form, the CDR3 reads TGCGCCAGCAGTGTTAGCGGTCGCGGGTATGAGCAGTTCTTC.

In the case of this clone: This sample includes further DNA sequences coding for the same CDR3. The J gene is TRBJ2-1, the V gene TRBV28; D gene ambiguous. Germline V gene data show CDR1 as MDHEN and CDR2 as SYDVKM. The CDR3 consists of 13 residues. Trimming shortened V by 1 base and J by 3 bases, and 4 bases separated the two germline ends. Here the CDR3 DNA reads TGTGCCAGCAGTTTATCAGACTACAATGAGCAGTTCTTC. This sequence encodes CASSLSDYNEQFF.

This clone was counted a single time. The sample carries other DNA sequences with the same CDR3. V and J are TRBV29-1 and TRBJ2-7, with D possibly being TRBD1 or TRBD2 (5 bases each). Per germline, CDR1 SQVTM and CDR2 ANQGSEA. This CDR3 comprises 12 residues. V was trimmed by 7 bases and J by 0 bases, leaving 10 bases between them. The CDR3 spells CSARGSSYEQYF. As DNA, the CDR3 is TGCAGCGCGAGGGGATCCTCCTACGAGCAGTACTTC.

The V call is TRBV14, the J call TRBJ2-1; 10 bases are a match to TRBD2. Trimming removed 1 base from V and 0 bases from J; junction bases left unmatched: 9. Germline loops: CDR1 SGHDN, CDR2 FVKESK. The CDR3 runs 19 residues. The CDR3 sequence: CASSQVTSGKLGSYNEQFF. The DNA of the CDR3 is TGTGCCAGCAGCCAAGTTACTAGCGGGAAGTTGGGCTCCTACAATGAGCAGTTCTTC.

On this clone itself: This CDR3 is also generated by other DNA sequences in the sample. This sequence joins TRBV5-1 and TRBJ2-7, with 9 bases that match TRBD1. The CDR3 has 13 amino acids. The V gene end was trimmed by 0 bases and the J gene end by 6 bases; junction bases not matched to a gene: 1. The V gene's germline CDR1 is SGHRS and CDR2 YFSETQ. The CDR3 loop reads CASSLADRGEQYF. CDR3 coding DNA: TGCGCCAGCAGCTTGGCGGACAGGGGCGAGCAGTACTTC.

Note on this clone: Other DNA sequences from this sample encode an identical CDR3 as well. The CDR3, as DNA: TGCAGTGCTAGGGCAGGAGATACGCAGTATTTT. Translating it yields CSARAGDTQYF. The gene calls are TRBV20-1 and TRBJ2-3; D uncertain. Germline V gene sequence: CDR1 DFQATT, CDR2 SNEGSKA (reference sequence). The V end lost 3 bases, the J end lost 5 bases, and 6 bases lay between the germline ends. The CDR3 contains 11 residues.

The chain carries TRBV6-5 and TRBJ2-3; D remains ambiguous. V was trimmed by 5 bases and J by 1 base, leaving 10 bases between them. Germline V gene lookup returns CDR1 MNHEY and CDR2 SVGAGI. This CDR3 has 14 amino acids. CDR3 nucleotides: TGTGCCAGCAGTCCGACCCACGGCACAGATACGCAGTATTTT. Amino acids: CASSPTHGTDTQYF.

The chain carries TRBV5-1 and TRBJ2-7; possible D gene TRBD1, 6 bases. V shed 5 bases and J shed 4 bases, with 13 bases lying between them. This CDR3 is built from 13 residues. Germline CDR1 SGHRS, CDR2 YFSETQ. The CDR3 sequence is CASSYGQPYEQYF. As DNA, the CDR3 is TGCGCCAGCAGTTATGGACAGCCATACGAGCAGTACTTC.

The chain combines TRBV5-4 with TRBJ1-2; D uncertain. This CDR3 is 15 amino acids long. Germline V gene sequence: CDR1 SGHNT, CDR2 YYREEE (reference sequence). Trimming removed 6 bases from V and 2 bases from J, with 17 bases in between. CDR3 nucleotides: TGTGCCAGCACCCTTGGTGGGGTGCCCAACTATGGCTACACCTTC. Its protein product is CASTLGGVPNYGYTF.

The genes are TRBV10-3 and TRBJ2-1; 8 nucleotides match TRBD1. CDR1 and CDR2 (germline): ENHRY, SYGVKD. The J segment lost 5 bases and the V segment lost 5 bases, leaving 8 bases of the junction unmatched. The CDR3 length is 15 residues. Here the CDR3 reads CAISYDRGLNNEQFF. CDR3 nucleotide sequence: TGTGCCATCAGTTACGACAGGGGCCTGAACAATGAGCAGTTCTTC.

The CDR3 sequence is CSVGTPSYEQYF. The CDR3 nucleotides read TGCAGCGTTGGGACTCCTTCCTACGAGCAGTACTTC. The chain combines TRBV29-1 with TRBJ2-7; TRBD2 is a possible D gene (5 bases). The CDR3 runs 12 residues. Trimming removed 4 bases from V and 1 base from J, with 8 bases in between. Germline V gives CDR1 SQVTM, CDR2 ANQGSEA.

The chain combines TRBV4-3 with TRBJ2-1, with D possibly matching TRBD2 (6 bases). Germline V gene data show CDR1 as LGHNA and CDR2 as YSLEER. The length of the CDR3 is 16 residues. The V end lost 1 base, the J end lost 0 bases, and 10 bases lay between the germline ends. The CDR3: CASSQAGASSYNEQFF. DNA for the CDR3: TGCGCCAGCAGCCAAGCGGGAGCCAGCTCCTACAATGAGCAGTTCTTC.

The chain carries TRBV5-4 and TRBJ2-1; TRBD1 agrees at 7 bases. The J segment lost 3 bases and the V segment lost 5 bases, leaving 5 bases of the junction unmatched. The CDR3 spans 14 residues. CDR1 and CDR2 from the germline V gene are SGHNT and YYREEE (reference sequence). Here the CDR3 reads CASRPGQIYNEQFF. In DNA form, the CDR3 reads TGTGCCAGCAGGCCGGGACAGATCTACAATGAGCAGTTCTTC.

The chain joins TRBV7-2 to TRBJ2-5, with TRBD1 matching over 8 bases. The CDR3 length is 13 residues. V lost 6 bases to trimming and J lost 2 bases; unmatched junction nucleotides: 2. Per germline, CDR1 SGHTA and CDR2 FQGNSA. CDR3 region: CASRTGAQETQYF. As DNA, the CDR3 is TGTGCCAGCAGGACAGGGGCACAAGAGACCCAGTACTTC.

This chain connects TRBV12-5 to TRBJ1-1; no reliable D call. Germline CDR1 reads LGHNT; CDR2 reads FRNRAP. Between the trimmed V and J ends, which lost 5 bases and 2 bases, there was a span of 12 bases. CDR3 length equals 14 residues. CDR3 DNA: TGTGCTAGTGGTCCGGCCGACACTAACACTGAAGCTTTCTTT. It encodes CASGPADTNTEAFF.

The gene calls are TRBV30 and TRBJ1-5, with D uncertain. V lost 1 base, J lost 3 bases, and 7 bases lay in between. This CDR3 contains 13 residues. The germline CDR1 and CDR2 sequences are GTSNPN and SVGIG (reference sequence). In nucleotides, the CDR3 is TGTGCCTGGAGTGGGCAGGACAATCAGCCCCAGCATTTT. It codes for CAWSGQDNQPQHF.

The rearrangement joins TRBV7-9 to TRBJ2-5; 10 positions agree with TRBD2. The CDR3 contains 15 residues. Germline trimming cut 10 bases from V and 5 bases from J; bases unmatched to any gene: 13. Germline V gene lookup returns CDR1 SEHNR and CDR2 FQNEAQ (reference sequence). The CDR3 region is CATSLSGRARETQYF. In DNA, the CDR3 is TGTGCCACCTCTCTCAGCGGGAGGGCCCGGGAGACCCAGTACTTC.

Here the CDR3 DNA reads TGTGCCAGCAGCTTGAGGATAGGGACTAACTATGGCTACACCTTC. Its translation: CASSLRIGTNYGYTF. This chain joins TRBV5-6 and TRBJ1-2; no reliable D call. This CDR3 is 15 amino acids long. The germline V gene has CDR1 SGHDT and CDR2 YYEEEE. Trimming removed 1 base at V and 0 bases at J, with 10 bases between.

This clone was found once. J is TRBJ2-6 and V is TRBV5-1; D is perhaps TRBD1 (5 bases). Germline loops: CDR1 SGHRS, CDR2 YFSETQ. V was pared by 4 bases and J by 4 bases, with 12 bases between. This CDR3 spans 15 amino acids. DNA of the CDR3: TGCGCCAGCAGCGTGGGGCACAGGGGGGCCAACGTCCTGACTTTC. This gives the protein CASSVGHRGANVLTF.

The rearrangement uses TRBV2 and TRBJ2-3; perhaps TRBD2 as D (6 bases). The germline V and J ends were trimmed by 7 bases and 2 bases, with 13 bases remaining between them. CDR1 and CDR2 (germline): SNHLY, FYNNEI. The CDR3 has 14 residues. The CDR3 DNA is TGTGCCAGCACTTTAGCGGAATTCACAGATACGCAGTATTTT. Translated: CASTLAEFTDTQYF.

A note on this clone: This CDR3 is also generated by other DNA sequences in the sample. The rearrangement links TRBV20-1 to TRBJ2-7; D ambiguous. V dropped 1 base and J dropped 3 bases, with 4 bases sitting between them. Germline V CDR1 and CDR2: DFQATT, SNEGSKA (reference sequence). The CDR3 consists of 11 residues. The CDR3 reads CSARVLYEQYF. The CDR3 DNA is TGCAGTGCTAGAGTTCTCTACGAGCAGTACTTC.

The rearrangement uses TRBV5-1 and TRBJ1-2; no reliable D call. Trimming took off 0 bases at V and 8 bases at J, with 14 bases between the two ends. The germline V gene has CDR1 SGHRS and CDR2 YFSETQ. This CDR3 region has 14 residues. The CDR3 here is CASSLAQFGGGYTF. The CDR3 DNA sequence: TGCGCCAGCAGCTTGGCACAGTTTGGAGGCGGCTACACCTTC.

The rearrangement uses TRBV7-2 and TRBJ2-1; D is uncertain. The CDR3 is 14 residues long. V dropped 5 bases and J dropped 4 bases, with 12 bases sitting between them. Germline CDR1 is SGHTA and CDR2 is FQGNSA. For the CDR3, the DNA is TGTGCCAGCAGCCCCCGGACCAGGTACAATGAGCAGTTCTTC. Its translation: CASSPRTRYNEQFF.

The chain couples TRBV5-1 to TRBJ2-1; D is possibly TRBD2 (5 bases). Germline CDR1 reads SGHRS; CDR2 reads YFSETQ. The CDR3 is made up of 13 amino acids. V was shortened by 4 bases and J by 11 bases, with 16 bases between the two germline ends. The CDR3 DNA reads TGCGCCAGCAGCCTCACCCAACTAGGAAAGCAGTTCTTC. It specifies CASSLTQLGKQFF.

The V gene is TRBV6-1, the J gene TRBJ2-7, with 9 nucleotides matching TRBD1. After removal of 2 bases from V and 3 bases from J, the junction contained 17 bases not matched to a gene. The CDR3 totals 19 residues. Germline V CDR1 and CDR2: MNHNS, SASEGT. Written as DNA, the CDR3 is TGTGCCAGCAGTGAATTCGGGACAGGGAGGTTCGAGCGAAACTACGAGCAGTACTTC. Translated, it gives CASSEFGTGRFERNYEQYF.